These 27 T cell receptor beta chains were sequenced from one sample in a study of T-cell memory formation after mild COVID-19. TCRdb analysed the 5' RACE reads with MiXCR anew, one entry per CDR3 protein. Here the sample spans roughly 80,000 distinct CDR3 sequences, about 15% being singletons. Sequencing was performed on PBMCs or a T cell subset sorted from them (not recorded which). Source of these receptors: an adult woman who had mild COVID-19 (a few samples of this study predate the infection). Cell type and time point are not known.

The chain carries TRBV11-3 and TRBJ2-7; perhaps TRBD1 as D (6 bases). The CDR3 covers 16 residues. Germline V gene data show CDR1 as SGHNT and CDR2 as YENEEA. V dropped 7 bases and J dropped 0 bases, with 19 bases sitting between them. CDR3 residues: CASTRRQVTNSYEQYF. The DNA of the CDR3 is TGTGCCAGCACCCGAAGACAGGTTACGAACTCCTACGAGCAGTACTTC.

This clonotype was observed many times. The DNA of the CDR3 is TGTGCCAGCAGCGACGGACAGAACACTGAAGCTTTCTTT. As protein: CASSDGQNTEAFF. V gene TRBV6-6 combines with J gene TRBJ1-1; the D gene is possibly TRBD1 (5 bases). Per the germline V gene, CDR1 is MNHNY and CDR2 is SVGAGI (reference sequence). The CDR3 covers 13 residues. Deletions cut 6 bases from V and 1 base from J, with 9 bases between.

This clonotype was picked up one time. The rearrangement joins TRBV5-1 to TRBJ1-1; 7 nucleotides agree with TRBD1. CDR1 is SGHRS and CDR2 is YFSETQ in the germline V gene. J gave up 0 bases and V 1 base, and 3 bases lay outside the gene matches. The CDR3 is 15 amino acids. The CDR3 sequence is CASSLTGAMNTEAFF. The CDR3 nucleotides are TGCGCCAGCAGCTTGACAGGGGCTATGAACACTGAAGCTTTCTTT.

This clonotype was detected a few times. In DNA form, the CDR3 reads TGTGCCAGCAGTGACCCGGGACAGGTGAACACTGAAGCTTTCTTT. Translated, it gives CASSDPGQVNTEAFF. The chain recombines TRBV12-3 or TRBV12-4 with TRBJ1-1; 8 bases align to TRBD1. The CDR3 consists of 15 residues. V trimming: 5 bases; J trimming: 0 bases; junction bases outside the gene matches: 5.

The gene calls are TRBV20-1 and TRBJ2-7; a weak D match, TRBD2 (6 bases). CDR3 length equals 14 residues. The V end lost 6 bases, the J end lost 0 bases, and 15 bases lay between the germline ends. The germline CDR1 and CDR2 sequences are DFQATT and SNEGSKA (reference sequence). The CDR3, as DNA: TGCAGTGCCAAGGACTACTGGAACTCCTACGAGCAGTACTTC. Amino acids: CSAKDYWNSYEQYF.

This sequence joins TRBV5-1 and TRBJ1-2; D unresolved. The V gene lost 7 bases and the J gene lost 7 bases, with 17 bases spanning the gap. CDR3 size: 13 residues. CDR1 SGHRS and CDR2 YFSETQ come from the germline V gene. CDR3 residues: CASLLTAAGGYTF. Written as DNA, the CDR3 is TGCGCCAGCCTATTAACAGCGGCCGGTGGCTACACCTTC.

This chain connects TRBV11-2 to TRBJ2-2; D is undetermined. Per the germline V gene, CDR1 is SGHAT and CDR2 is FQNNGV. V was clipped by 0 bases and J by 3 bases, with 14 bases between them. The CDR3 has 17 amino acids. The CDR3 DNA reads TGTGCCAGCAGCTTAGAGGTTTCGGGCATCGACACCGGGGAGCTGTTTTTT. It yields the protein CASSLEVSGIDTGELFF.

This chain joins TRBV7-9 and TRBJ2-2; either TRBD1 or TRBD2 may fit D (5 bases each). V was pared by 5 bases and J by 6 bases, with 13 bases between. Germline V gene data show CDR1 as SEHNR and CDR2 as FQNEAQ (reference sequence). The CDR3 totals 14 residues. The CDR3 region is CASSPVPGPGELFF. The CDR3, as DNA: TGTGCCAGCAGCCCCGTTCCGGGGCCCGGGGAGCTGTTTTTT.

This clonotype was counted between two and nine times. The chain combines TRBV19 with TRBJ2-1; the D is unclear. CDR1 LNHDA and CDR2 SQIVND come from the germline V gene (reference sequence). This CDR3 spans 14 amino acids. V lost 3 bases, J lost 0 bases, and 6 bases lay in between. CDR3 amino acids: CASSISTSYNEQFF. CDR3 coding DNA: TGTGCCAGTAGTATTTCAACCTCCTACAATGAGCAGTTCTTC.

J is TRBJ1-5 and V is TRBV20-1; D remains unclear. The germline CDR1 and CDR2 sequences are DFQATT and SNEGSKA (reference sequence). The CDR3 consists of 13 residues. Trimming removed 5 bases from V and 0 bases from J, with 8 bases in between. The CDR3 here is CSARGNSNQPQHF. The CDR3 region has the DNA TGCAGTGCTCGAGGGAATAGCAATCAGCCCCAGCATTTT.

This clonotype was detected only a few times. The chain has TRBV9 and TRBJ2-1, with TRBD2 identical over 10 bases. CDR1 is SGDLS and CDR2 is YYNGEE in the germline V gene. Trimming at V came to 3 bases and at J to 7 bases, leaving 10 bases not matched to a gene. The CDR3 loop spans 16 amino acids. The CDR3 sequence is CASSGRAGGPGNEQFF. The CDR3 nucleotides are TGTGCCAGCAGCGGGAGAGCGGGGGGGCCGGGGAATGAGCAGTTCTTC.

This rearrangement joins TRBV2 to TRBJ2-1; 9 bases map to TRBD2. The CDR3 has 15 residues. V shed 4 bases, J shed 0 bases, and the junction held 1 base outside the gene matches. Germline CDR1 and CDR2: SNHLY and FYNNEI. Here the CDR3 reads CASSGSGSSYNEQFF. The CDR3, as DNA: TGTGCCAGCAGTGGTAGCGGGAGCTCCTACAATGAGCAGTTCTTC.

The rearrangement uses TRBV7-3 and TRBJ1-6; D perhaps matches TRBD1 (6 bases). Trimming removed 5 bases from V and 7 bases from J, with 15 bases in between. Germline-derived CDR1 and CDR2 are SGHTA and FQGTGA. The CDR3 loop spans 15 amino acids. CDR3 region: CASSGTGGGNSPLHF. The CDR3 coding sequence is TGTGCCAGCAGCGGAACGGGGGGCGGAAATTCACCCCTCCACTTT.

J is TRBJ2-2 and V is TRBV5-8; TRBD2 aligns across 8 bases. The CDR3 extends over 14 amino acids. V lost 0 bases, J lost 12 bases, and 7 bases stayed unmatched. Germline assignment: CDR1 SGHTS and CDR2 YDEGEE. CDR3 amino acids: CASSLDSGEVQLFF. DNA of the CDR3: TGTGCCAGCAGCTTGGATAGCGGGGAAGTGCAGCTGTTTTTT.

This clonotype has more than one count but fewer than ten. This chain connects TRBV20-1 to TRBJ2-1, with D perhaps matching TRBD2 (7 bases). CDR3 length: 15 amino acids. Trimming took off 0 bases at V and 8 bases at J, with 17 bases between the two ends. The germline gives CDR1 DFQATT, CDR2 SNEGSKA (reference sequence). The CDR3 spells CSARDGSGGRYEQFF. The CDR3, as DNA: TGCAGTGCTAGAGACGGGTCGGGGGGCCGGTATGAGCAGTTCTTC.

This clonotype was seen only a few times. DNA for the CDR3: TGTGCCAGCAGCTTGAGAATTACTAGCGGGAGGGCCGGAGATACGCAGTATTTT. Translation: CASSLRITSGRAGDTQYF. This chain connects TRBV7-2 to TRBJ2-3; 13 nucleotides agree with TRBD2. V was clipped by 3 bases and J by 5 bases; unmatched bases: 11. There are 18 residues in the CDR3. Germline lookup yields CDR1 SGHTA and CDR2 FQGNSA.

This clonotype has a handful of counts. This sequence joins TRBV20-1 and TRBJ2-1; D is unclear. The CDR3 contains 13 residues. Trimming removed 5 bases at V and 4 bases at J, with 12 bases between. CDR1 is DFQATT and CDR2 is SNEGSKA in the germline V gene (reference sequence). In DNA form, the CDR3 reads TGCAGTGCTGAAGCTGAGGATTACAATGAGCAGTTCTTC. Its translation: CSAEAEDYNEQFF.

This rearrangement joins TRBV29-1 to TRBJ2-7; 8 nucleotides agree with TRBD1. V trimming: 4 bases; J trimming: 3 bases; junction bases outside the gene matches: 5. CDR1 SQVTM and CDR2 ANQGSEA come from the germline V gene. There are 13 residues in the CDR3. The CDR3 reads CSVADRDIYEQYF. The CDR3 coding sequence is TGCAGCGTTGCGGACAGGGATATCTACGAGCAGTACTTC.

This chain joins TRBV7-2 and TRBJ1-2; D remains unclear. Trimming pared 10 bases from V and 0 bases from J, leaving 9 bases between. This CDR3 comprises 12 residues. Germline V gene lookup returns CDR1 SGHTA and CDR2 FQGNSA. DNA for the CDR3: TGTGCCACCCAAGGGACTAACTATGGCTACACCTTC. Translating gives CATQGTNYGYTF. The full variable domain, its missing parts supplied by reference TRBV7-2 and TRBJ1-2, is GAGVSQSPSNKVTEKGKDVELRCDPISGHTALYWYRQSLGQGLEFLIYFQGNSAPDKSGLPSDRFSAERTGGSVSTLTIQRTQQEDSAVYLCATQGTNYGYTFGSGTRLTVV.

The V gene is TRBV7-9, the J gene TRBJ2-1, with 8 bases fitting TRBD2. Germline V lookup: CDR1 SEHNR, CDR2 FQNEAQ (reference sequence). Trimming removed 1 base from V and 5 bases from J; junction bases left unmatched: 7. The CDR3 runs to 16 residues. CDR3 bases: TGTGCCAGCAGCTTAGGAGGCGGGGGGATACACAATGAGCAGTTCTTC. It codes for CASSLGGGGIHNEQFF. The whole variable domain, filled in from reference TRBV7-9 and TRBJ2-1, reads DTGVSQNPRHKITKRGQNVTFRCDPISEHNRLYWYRQTLGQGPEFLTYFQNEAQLEKSRLLSDRFSAERPKGSFSTLEIQRTEQGDSAMYLCASSLGGGGIHNEQFFGPGTRLTVL.

The chain has TRBV6-2 or TRBV6-3 and TRBJ2-7; no definite D call. Germline values: CDR1 MNHEY, CDR2 SVGEGT. Trimming took 1 base from V and 2 from J, leaving 12 bases between them. The CDR3 contains 15 residues. The CDR3 here is CASSYFQSSTYEQYF. Written as DNA, the CDR3 is TGTGCCAGCAGTTACTTTCAGTCATCTACCTACGAGCAGTACTTC.

This clonotype was observed a handful of times. This chain links TRBV5-5 with TRBJ1-4; no clear D. Germline V CDR1 and CDR2: SGHKS, YYEKEE (reference sequence). Trimming pared 2 bases from V and 8 bases from J, leaving 4 bases between. CDR3 length: 11 residues. The CDR3 DNA is TGTGCCAGCAGCTTTGGGGAAAAACTGTTTTTT. Translating gives CASSFGEKLFF.

This clonotype was seen at least ten times. The chain carries TRBV20-1 and TRBJ2-2; tentative D call: TRBD1 (5 bases). Germline CDR1 DFQATT, CDR2 SNEGSKA (reference sequence). This CDR3 has 18 amino acids. Trimming took 2 bases from V and 1 from J, leaving 20 bases between them. Here the CDR3 reads CSARSGDSDPRNTGELFF. As DNA, the CDR3 is TGCAGTGCTAGATCAGGTGACAGCGATCCCCGGAACACCGGGGAGCTGTTTTTT.

This clonotype was picked up many times. The gene calls are TRBV29-1 and TRBJ2-7, with 9 bases lining up with TRBD1. The V and J ends lost 0 bases and 4 bases, in that order; junction bases with no gene match: 7. This CDR3 is built from 15 residues. Germline lookup yields CDR1 SQVTM and CDR2 ANQGSEA. The CDR3 is CSVEEEDRGTYEQYF. CDR3 nucleotides: TGCAGCGTTGAAGAGGAGGACAGGGGTACTTACGAGCAGTACTTC.

This clonotype occurred a few times. V gene TRBV7-9 combines with J gene TRBJ1-1; no reliable D call. CDR1 and CDR2 from the germline V gene are SEHNR and FQNEAQ (reference sequence). Between the trimmed V and J ends, which lost 3 bases and 1 base, there was a span of 9 bases. The CDR3 is made up of 14 amino acids. The CDR3: CASSFGIGNTEAFF. The CDR3 DNA reads TGTGCCAGCAGCTTTGGTATAGGGAACACTGAAGCTTTCTTT.

At least ten counts were recorded for this clonotype. V gene TRBV29-1 combines with J gene TRBJ2-1; D unclear. This CDR3 is built from 13 residues. Trimming shortened V by 0 bases and J by 5 bases, and 8 bases separated the two germline ends. Germline CDR1 reads SQVTM; CDR2 reads ANQGSEA. CDR3 protein: CSVEDNRDNEQFF. The CDR3 bases are TGCAGCGTTGAAGATAATCGGGACAATGAGCAGTTCTTC.

The V call is TRBV7-9, the J call TRBJ1-4; D perhaps matches TRBD1 (6 bases). V was cut by 5 bases and J by 0 bases, with 13 bases left in between. The CDR3 is 16 residues long. Germline-derived CDR1 and CDR2 are SEHNR and FQNEAQ (reference sequence). The CDR3 DNA reads as TGTGCCAGCAGCACAAACAGGGTTGCAACTAATGAAAAACTGTTTTTT. Its translation: CASSTNRVATNEKLFF.